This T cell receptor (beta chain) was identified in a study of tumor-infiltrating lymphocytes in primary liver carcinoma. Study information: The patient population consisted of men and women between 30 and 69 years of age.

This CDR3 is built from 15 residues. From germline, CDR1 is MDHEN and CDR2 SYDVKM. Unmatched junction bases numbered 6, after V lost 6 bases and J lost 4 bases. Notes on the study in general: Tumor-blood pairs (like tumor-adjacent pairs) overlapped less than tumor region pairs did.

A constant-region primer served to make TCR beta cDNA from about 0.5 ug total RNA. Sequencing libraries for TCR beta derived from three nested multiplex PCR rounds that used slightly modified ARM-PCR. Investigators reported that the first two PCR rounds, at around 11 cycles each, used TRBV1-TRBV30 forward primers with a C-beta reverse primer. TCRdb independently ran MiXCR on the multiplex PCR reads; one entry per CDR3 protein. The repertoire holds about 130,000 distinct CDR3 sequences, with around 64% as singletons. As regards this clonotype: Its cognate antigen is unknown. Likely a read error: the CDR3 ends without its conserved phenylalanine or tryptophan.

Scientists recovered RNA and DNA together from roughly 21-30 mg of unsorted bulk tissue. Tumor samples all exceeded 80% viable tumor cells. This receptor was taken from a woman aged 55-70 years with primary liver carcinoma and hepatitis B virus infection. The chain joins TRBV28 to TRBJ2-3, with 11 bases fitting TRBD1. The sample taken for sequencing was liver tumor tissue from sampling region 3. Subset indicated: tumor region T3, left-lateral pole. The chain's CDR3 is CASSTPGQGADTQYY. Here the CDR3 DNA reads TGTGCCAGCAGCACCCCGGGACAGGGGGCAGATACGCAGTATTAT.